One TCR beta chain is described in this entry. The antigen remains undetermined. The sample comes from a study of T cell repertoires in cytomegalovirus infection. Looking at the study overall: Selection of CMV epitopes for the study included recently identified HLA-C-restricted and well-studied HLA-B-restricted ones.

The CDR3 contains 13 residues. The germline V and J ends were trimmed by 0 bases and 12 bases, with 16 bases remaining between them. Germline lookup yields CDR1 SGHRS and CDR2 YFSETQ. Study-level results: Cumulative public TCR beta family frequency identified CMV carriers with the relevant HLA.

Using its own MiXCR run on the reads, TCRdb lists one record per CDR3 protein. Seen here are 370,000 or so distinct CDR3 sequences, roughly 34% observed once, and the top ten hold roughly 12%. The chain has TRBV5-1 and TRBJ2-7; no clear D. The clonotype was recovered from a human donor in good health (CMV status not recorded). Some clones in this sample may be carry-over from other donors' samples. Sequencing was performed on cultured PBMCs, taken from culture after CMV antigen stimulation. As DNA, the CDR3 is TGCGCCAGCAGCTTGGTCGGCTATTCCTTGCCGTACTTC. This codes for CASSLVGYSLPYF.